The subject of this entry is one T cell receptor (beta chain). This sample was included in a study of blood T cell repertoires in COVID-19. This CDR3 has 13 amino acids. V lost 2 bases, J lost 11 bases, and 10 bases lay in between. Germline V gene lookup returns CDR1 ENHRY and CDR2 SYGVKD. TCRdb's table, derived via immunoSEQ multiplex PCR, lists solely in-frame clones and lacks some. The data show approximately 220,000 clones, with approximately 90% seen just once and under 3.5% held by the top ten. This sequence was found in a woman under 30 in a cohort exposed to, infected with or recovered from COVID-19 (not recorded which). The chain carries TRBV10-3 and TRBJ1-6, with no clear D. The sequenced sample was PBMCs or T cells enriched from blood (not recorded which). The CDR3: CAISEASLTPLHF. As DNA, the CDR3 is TGTGCCATCAGTGAGGCCAGTCTCACACCCCTCCACTTT.